This T cell receptor (beta chain) was sequenced for a study of graft-versus-host responses after intestinal transplantation. On the study more broadly: As for transplant type, recipients had multivisceral, liver-intestinal, or isolated intestinal grafts.

Germline V gene lookup returns CDR1 MGHRA and CDR2 YSYEKL. The CDR3 is 15 amino acids. Trimming stripped 0 bases from V and 3 bases from J, with 12 bases between. The sample holds one count of this clone. No antigen is known for it. The assay was immunoSEQ multiplex PCR, and TCRdb's table has in-frame clones only and misses some. The table shows about 96,000 clones, with about 90% occurring only once. Sequencing was performed on unstimulated CD4+ T cells sorted from spleen or lymph node cells, taken before intestinal transplant. This sequence was found in a human donor who received an intestinal transplant. The rearrangement joins TRBV4-1 to TRBJ2-7; D ambiguous. DNA for the CDR3: TGCGCCAGCAGCCAAGATCCCGGCGGATACTACGAGCAGTACTTC. Its translation: CASSQDPGGYYEQYF.